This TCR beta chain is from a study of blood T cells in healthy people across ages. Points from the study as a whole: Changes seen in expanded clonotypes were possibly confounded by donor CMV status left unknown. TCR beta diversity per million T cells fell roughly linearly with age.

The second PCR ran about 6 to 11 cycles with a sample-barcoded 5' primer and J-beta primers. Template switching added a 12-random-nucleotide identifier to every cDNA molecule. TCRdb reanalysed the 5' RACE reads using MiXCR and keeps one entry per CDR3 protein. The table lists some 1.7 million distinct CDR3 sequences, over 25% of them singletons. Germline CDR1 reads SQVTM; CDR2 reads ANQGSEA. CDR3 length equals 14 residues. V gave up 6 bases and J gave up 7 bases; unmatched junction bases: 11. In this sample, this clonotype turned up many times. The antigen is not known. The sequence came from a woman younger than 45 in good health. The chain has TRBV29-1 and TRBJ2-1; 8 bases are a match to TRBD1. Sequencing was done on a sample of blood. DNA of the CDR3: TGCAGCGTCCTTGGACAGGGTAGATTTAATGAGCAGTTCTTC. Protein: CSVLGQGRFNEQFF.